What follows describes a single TCR beta chain. Its antigen is unidentified. This CDR3 contains 14 residues. Germline values: CDR1 SGHRS, CDR2 YFSETQ. The germline V and J ends were trimmed by 4 bases and 5 bases, with 15 bases remaining between them. This entry belongs to a study of shared clonotypes between healthy human individuals. Study-wide background: A couple of women and a few men aged 18 to 49 made up the donors.

Study outcomes and limitations: Clonotypes that were shared across a handful of donors made up approximately 5% of naive CD4 clonotypes.

Adult Caucasians living in Nashville, Tennessee made up all of the donors. Genomic DNA of every subset was divided equally among multiple immunoSEQ plates. The table came from immunoSEQ multiplex PCR; TCRdb's copy has only in-frame clones and leaves some out. This sample has a few million clones, with approximately 90% found just once. The sequenced sample was naive CD4+ T cells from PBMCs. Stated subset: CD45RA+ positively selected. This sequence originates from a young man in good health. Some clones in this sample may be carry-over from other donors' samples. This rearrangement joins TRBV5-1 to TRBJ2-5, with D possibly matching TRBD2 (5 bases). CDR3 DNA: TGCGCCAGCAGCCCCAGTCCGGGAAGGGAGACCCAGTACTTC. Its protein product is CASSPSPGRETQYF.